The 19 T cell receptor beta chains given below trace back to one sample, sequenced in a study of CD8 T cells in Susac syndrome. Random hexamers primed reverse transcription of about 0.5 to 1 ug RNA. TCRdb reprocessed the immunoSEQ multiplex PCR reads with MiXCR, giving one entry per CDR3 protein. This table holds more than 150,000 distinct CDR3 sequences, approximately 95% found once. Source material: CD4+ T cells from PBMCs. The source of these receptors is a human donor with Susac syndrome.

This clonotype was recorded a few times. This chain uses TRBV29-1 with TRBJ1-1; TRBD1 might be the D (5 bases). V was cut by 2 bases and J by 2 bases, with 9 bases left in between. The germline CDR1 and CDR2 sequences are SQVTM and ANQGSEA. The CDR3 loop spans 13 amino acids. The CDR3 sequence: CSVERQGNTEAFF. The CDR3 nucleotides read TGCAGCGTTGAAAGGCAGGGTAACACTGAAGCTTTCTTT.

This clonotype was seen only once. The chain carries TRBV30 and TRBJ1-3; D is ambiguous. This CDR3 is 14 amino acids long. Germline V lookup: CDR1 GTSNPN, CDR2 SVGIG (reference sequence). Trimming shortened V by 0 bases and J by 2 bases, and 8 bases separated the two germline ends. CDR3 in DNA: TGTGCCTGGAGTGTTGGCTCCGCTGGAAACACCATATATTTT. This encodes CAWSVGSAGNTIYF.

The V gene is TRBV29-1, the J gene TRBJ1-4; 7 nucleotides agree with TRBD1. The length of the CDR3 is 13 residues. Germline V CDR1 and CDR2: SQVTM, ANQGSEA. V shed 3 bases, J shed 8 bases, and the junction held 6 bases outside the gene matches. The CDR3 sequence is CSVDRQGGEKLFF. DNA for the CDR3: TGCAGCGTTGATCGGCAGGGGGGCGAAAAACTGTTTTTT.

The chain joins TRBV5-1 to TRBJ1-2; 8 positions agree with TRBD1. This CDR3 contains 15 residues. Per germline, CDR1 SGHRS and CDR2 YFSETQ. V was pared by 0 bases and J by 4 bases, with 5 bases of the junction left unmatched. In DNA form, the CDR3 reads TGCGCCAGCAGCTTGGGACAGGGGAGCGGCTATGGCTACACCTTC. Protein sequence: CASSLGQGSGYGYTF.

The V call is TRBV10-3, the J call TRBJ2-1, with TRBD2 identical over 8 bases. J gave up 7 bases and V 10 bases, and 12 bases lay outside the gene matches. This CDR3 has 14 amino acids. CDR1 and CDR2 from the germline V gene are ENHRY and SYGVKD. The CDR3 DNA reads TGTGCCACCTCTGGCGGGGGGATCCCTAATGAGCAGTTCTTC. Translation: CATSGGGIPNEQFF.

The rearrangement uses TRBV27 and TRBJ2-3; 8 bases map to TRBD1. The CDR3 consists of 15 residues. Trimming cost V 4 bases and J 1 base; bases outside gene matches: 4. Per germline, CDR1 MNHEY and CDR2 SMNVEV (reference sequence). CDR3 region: CASSWTGTRTDTQYF. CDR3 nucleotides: TGTGCCAGCAGTTGGACAGGGACCCGCACAGATACGCAGTATTTT.

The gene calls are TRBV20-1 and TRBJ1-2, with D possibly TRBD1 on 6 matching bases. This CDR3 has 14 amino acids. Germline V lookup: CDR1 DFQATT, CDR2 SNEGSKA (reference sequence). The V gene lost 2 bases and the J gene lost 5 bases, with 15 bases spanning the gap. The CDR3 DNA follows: TGCAGTGCTAGAAAAGACAGGTCTTGGTATGGCTACACCTTC. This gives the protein CSARKDRSWYGYTF.

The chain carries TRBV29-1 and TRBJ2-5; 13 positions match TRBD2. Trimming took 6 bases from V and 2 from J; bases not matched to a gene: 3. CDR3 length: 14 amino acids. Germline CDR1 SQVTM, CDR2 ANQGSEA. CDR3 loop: CSVATSGGQETQYF. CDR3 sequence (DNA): TGCAGCGTCGCGACTAGCGGGGGGCAAGAGACCCAGTACTTC.

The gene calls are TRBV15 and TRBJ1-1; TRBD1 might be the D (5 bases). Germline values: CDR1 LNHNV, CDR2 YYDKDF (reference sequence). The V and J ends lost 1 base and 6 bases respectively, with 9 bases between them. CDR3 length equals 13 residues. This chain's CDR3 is CATSRAGGSEAFF. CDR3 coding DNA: TGTGCCACCAGCAGAGCGGGGGGGTCTGAAGCTTTCTTT.

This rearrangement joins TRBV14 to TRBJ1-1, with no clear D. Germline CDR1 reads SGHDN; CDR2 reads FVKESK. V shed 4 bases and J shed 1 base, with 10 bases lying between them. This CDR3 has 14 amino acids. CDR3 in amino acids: CASSPFLSNTEAFF. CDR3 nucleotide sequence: TGTGCCAGCAGCCCGTTCCTTTCGAACACTGAAGCTTTCTTT.

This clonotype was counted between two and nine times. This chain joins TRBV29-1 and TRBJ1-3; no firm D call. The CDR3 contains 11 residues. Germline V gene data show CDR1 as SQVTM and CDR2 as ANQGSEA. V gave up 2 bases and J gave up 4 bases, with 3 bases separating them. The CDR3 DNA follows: TGCAGCGTTGAATTCGGAAACACCATATATTTT. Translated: CSVEFGNTIYF.

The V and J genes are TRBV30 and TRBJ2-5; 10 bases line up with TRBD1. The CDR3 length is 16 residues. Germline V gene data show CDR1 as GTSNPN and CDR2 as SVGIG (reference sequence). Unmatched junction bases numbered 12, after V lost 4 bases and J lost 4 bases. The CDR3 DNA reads TGTGCCTGGATCCCAACCGACAGGGGGCGAGGAGAGACCCAGTACTTC. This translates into CAWIPTDRGRGETQYF.

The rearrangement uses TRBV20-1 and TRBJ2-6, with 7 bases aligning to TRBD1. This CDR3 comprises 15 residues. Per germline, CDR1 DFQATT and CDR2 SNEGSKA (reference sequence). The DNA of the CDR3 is TGCAGATTGGGACAGCCGGACTCTGGGGCCAACGTCCTGACTTTC. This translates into CRLGQPDSGANVLTF.

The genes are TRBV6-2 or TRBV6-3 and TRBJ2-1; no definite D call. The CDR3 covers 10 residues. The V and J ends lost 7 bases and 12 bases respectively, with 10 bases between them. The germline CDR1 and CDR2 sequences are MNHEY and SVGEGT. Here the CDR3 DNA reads TGTGCCAGCATGGTCATCGGGCAGTTCTTC. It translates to CASMVIGQFF.

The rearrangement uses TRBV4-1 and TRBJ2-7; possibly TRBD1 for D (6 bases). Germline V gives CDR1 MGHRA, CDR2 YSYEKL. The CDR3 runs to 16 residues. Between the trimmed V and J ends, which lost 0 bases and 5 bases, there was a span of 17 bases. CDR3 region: CASSQEFQGWVDEQYF. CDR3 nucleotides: TGCGCCAGCAGCCAAGAGTTCCAGGGGTGGGTAGACGAGCAGTACTTC.

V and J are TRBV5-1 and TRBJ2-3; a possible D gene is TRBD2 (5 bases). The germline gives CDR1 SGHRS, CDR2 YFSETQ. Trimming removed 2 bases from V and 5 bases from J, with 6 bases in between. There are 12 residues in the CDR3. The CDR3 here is CASSFGEDTQYF. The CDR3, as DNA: TGCGCCAGCAGCTTCGGGGAAGATACGCAGTATTTT.

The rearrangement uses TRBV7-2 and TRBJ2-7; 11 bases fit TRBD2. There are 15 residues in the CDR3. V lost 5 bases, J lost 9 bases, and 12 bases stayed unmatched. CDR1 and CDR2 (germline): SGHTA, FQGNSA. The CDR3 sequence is CASSAQDGLAGAQYF. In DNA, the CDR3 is TGTGCCAGCAGCGCCCAAGACGGACTAGCGGGCGCGCAGTACTTC.

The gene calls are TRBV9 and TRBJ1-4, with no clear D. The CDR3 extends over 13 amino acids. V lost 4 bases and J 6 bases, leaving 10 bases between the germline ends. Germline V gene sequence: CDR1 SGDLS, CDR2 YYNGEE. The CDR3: CASSPLWDEKLFF. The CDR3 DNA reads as TGTGCCAGCAGCCCCTTGTGGGATGAAAAACTGTTTTTT. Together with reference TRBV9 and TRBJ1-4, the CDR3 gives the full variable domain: DSGVTQTPKHLITATGQRVTLRCSPRSGDLSVYWYQQSLDQGLQFLIQYYNGEERAKGNILERFSAQQFPDLHSELNLSSLELGDSALYFCASSPLWDEKLFFGSGTQLSVL.

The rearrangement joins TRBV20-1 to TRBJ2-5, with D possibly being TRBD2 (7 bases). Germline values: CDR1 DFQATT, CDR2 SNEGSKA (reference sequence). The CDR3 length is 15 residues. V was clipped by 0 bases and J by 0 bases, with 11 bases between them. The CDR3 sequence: CSARDGRGDQETQYF. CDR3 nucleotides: TGCAGTGCTAGAGATGGGAGGGGGGACCAAGAGACCCAGTACTTC.